The rows below give T cell receptor beta chains drawn from one sample of a study of early T cells in non-severe SARS-CoV-2 infection. From the 5' RACE reads, TCRdb called clonotypes with MiXCR, one entry per CDR3 protein. The sample holds approximately 66,000 distinct CDR3 sequences; under 15% are singletons and the top ten take around 4.6%. Sequencing was done on a sample of whole blood. These receptors all come from an adult who was a healthcare worker with PCR-confirmed SARS-CoV-2 infection or an uninfected control (not recorded which). The CDR3 runs from the conserved cysteine through the conserved F or W. D genes are given only for firm matches. A row's size may be missing; if present it is once, few, many or a size class.

j_call	d_call	v_call	clone_size	cdr3_aa	cdr3_nt
TRBJ2-1	NA	TRBV6-2/TRBV6-3	few	CASSDGQWQRSYNEQFF	TGTGCCAGCAGCGACGGCCAATGGCAGAGATCCTACAATGAGCAGTTCTTC
TRBJ2-7	NA	TRBV7-9	NA	CASSSIRDVSSYEQYF	TGTGCCAGCAGCTCAATCCGGGACGTGAGCTCCTACGAGCAGTACTTC
TRBJ2-2	TRBD1	TRBV29-1	few	CSVSGTGGHFGVLFF	TGCAGCGTTTCCGGGACAGGGGGCCACTTCGGGGTTCTGTTTTTT
TRBJ1-3	NA	TRBV7-6	many	CASSLDPPTDSGNTIYF	TGTGCCAGCAGCTTAGATCCCCCGACAGACTCTGGAAACACCATATATTTT
TRBJ2-1	NA	TRBV5-1	NA	CASSSYSGNEQFF	TGCGCCAGCAGCTCCTACTCGGGCAATGAGCAGTTCTTC
TRBJ1-2	NA	TRBV19	many	CASSIGQDYGYTF	TGTGCCAGTAGTATAGGGCAGGACTATGGCTACACCTTC
TRBJ1-2	NA	TRBV29-1	few	CSVADSPYGYTF	TGCAGCGTAGCAGACAGTCCATATGGCTACACCTTC
TRBJ1-5	NA	TRBV18	few	CASSPPGVQPQHF	TGTGCCAGCTCACCACCAGGGGTGCAGCCCCAGCATTTT
TRBJ2-7	TRBD2	TRBV7-2	few	CASSPRGRGGYEQYF	TGTGCCAGCAGCCCCCGCGGGCGGGGGGGCTACGAGCAGTACTTC
TRBJ2-2	TRBD2	TRBV24-1	few	CATSDPTGTSDTGELFF	TGTGCCACCAGTGATCCGACCGGGACTAGCGATACCGGGGAGCTGTTTTTT
TRBJ1-1	NA	TRBV7-6	few	CASSLSAVNTEAFF	TGTGCCAGCAGCTTATCAGCCGTGAACACTGAAGCTTTCTTT
TRBJ1-2	NA	TRBV7-2	NA	CASSPWIGHSYGYTF	TGTGCCAGCAGCCCCTGGATTGGGCACTCGTATGGCTACACCTTC
TRBJ1-4	NA	TRBV3-1	NA	CASSLGGEKLFF	TGTGCCAGCAGCCTTGGGGGCGAAAAACTGTTTTTT
TRBJ2-7	NA	TRBV7-8	few	CASSPGPLYEQYF	TGTGCCAGCAGCCCCGGACCGTTGTACGAGCAGTACTTC
TRBJ2-2	NA	TRBV30	few	CAWSVQNTGELFF	TGTGCCTGGAGTGTTCAGAACACCGGGGAGCTGTTTTTT
TRBJ2-5	NA	TRBV6-1	many	CASSSRGQQETQYF	TGTGCCAGCAGTTCTCGAGGACAGCAAGAGACCCAGTACTTC
TRBJ1-1	TRBD1	TRBV6-1	many	CASSEGQGTNTEAFF	TGTGCCAGCAGTGAAGGACAGGGAACGAACACTGAAGCTTTCTTT
TRBJ1-3	NA	TRBV10-3	few	CAISDTYSGNTIYF	TGTGCCATCAGTGACACCTACTCTGGAAACACCATATATTTT
TRBJ2-3	NA	TRBV10-1	few	CASSEGRTADTQYF	TGCGCCAGCAGTGAAGGCAGGACTGCAGATACGCAGTATTTT
TRBJ1-1	NA	TRBV7-2	NA	CASSFRMNTEAFF	TGTGCCAGCAGCTTCAGGATGAACACTGAAGCTTTCTTT
TRBJ1-1	NA	TRBV5-4	few	CASSLEIGGTNTEAFF	TGTGCCAGCAGCTTGGAGATTGGGGGGACCAACACTGAAGCTTTCTTT
TRBJ2-2	NA	TRBV28	few	CASSGHTGPTGELFF	TGTGCCAGCAGTGGACACACAGGGCCCACCGGGGAGCTGTTTTTT
TRBJ1-2	NA	TRBV28	few	CASSPPAGRYGYTF	TGTGCCAGCAGTCCCCCAGCAGGGCGCTATGGCTACACCTTC
TRBJ1-1	NA	TRBV28	many	CASSASGVEAFF	TGTGCCAGCAGTGCATCAGGGGTTGAAGCTTTCTTT
TRBJ1-2	TRBD1	TRBV19	few	CASSTGQSGYGYTF	TGTGCCAGTAGTACGGGACAGAGCGGCTATGGCTACACCTTC
TRBJ2-3	NA	TRBV11-2	many	CASSVGAWGPSTDTQYF	TGTGCCAGCAGCGTTGGGGCGTGGGGCCCCTCCACAGATACGCAGTATTTT
TRBJ1-4	NA	TRBV18	NA	CASSPRGTNEKLFF	TGTGCCAGCTCACCCCGAGGAACTAATGAAAAACTGTTTTTT
TRBJ2-1	NA	TRBV11-2	many	CASSLDSRGVEQFF	TGTGCCAGCAGCTTAGATTCCCGAGGGGTTGAGCAGTTCTTC
TRBJ2-5	NA	TRBV6-6	many	CASRLSGGVQETQYF	TGTGCCAGCAGACTTTCTGGCGGGGTACAAGAGACCCAGTACTTC
TRBJ2-7	NA	TRBV27	medium-sized	CASSLSGSRYEQYF	TGTGCCAGCAGTTTATCGGGCAGTAGGTACGAGCAGTACTTC
TRBJ1-1	NA	TRBV7-2	NA	CASSSIVGVEAFF	TGTGCCAGCAGCTCAATAGTTGGGGTTGAAGCTTTCTTT
TRBJ2-7	NA	TRBV5-5	NA	CASSLNVGPYEQYF	TGTGCCAGCAGCTTGAACGTCGGCCCCTACGAGCAGTACTTC
TRBJ2-7	NA	TRBV11-2	many	CASSLDFSAFLHF	TGTGCCAGCAGCTTAGATTTCTCAGCTTTCCTACACTTC
TRBJ1-5	NA	TRBV18	many	CASSPVAENQPQHF	TGTGCCAGCTCACCAGTGGCAGAGAATCAGCCCCAGCATTTT
TRBJ2-7	NA	TRBV12-3/TRBV12-4	few	CASSPGPPVAGYEQYF	TGTGCCAGCAGCCCTGGACCCCCAGTCGCGGGGTACGAGCAGTACTTC
TRBJ2-5	NA	TRBV27	few	CASSSGFGRKETQYF	TGTGCCAGCAGTTCCGGTTTTGGGCGAAAAGAGACCCAGTACTTC
TRBJ1-2	NA	TRBV3-1	many	CASSQDPLYGYTF	TGTGCCAGCAGCCAAGATCCCCTCTATGGCTACACCTTC
TRBJ2-2	NA	TRBV4-1	NA	CASSQAQGPNTGELFF	TGCGCCAGCAGCCAAGCCCAGGGCCCGAACACCGGGGAGCTGTTTTTT
TRBJ2-4	TRBD2	TRBV18	many	CASSLLGTRENIQYF	TGTGCCAGCTCACTCCTTGGGACTAGAGAAAACATTCAGTACTTC
TRBJ2-2	TRBD2	TRBV7-2	few	CASSLSGVKPTGELFF	TGTGCCAGCAGCCTTAGCGGGGTAAAACCGACCGGGGAGCTGTTTTTT
TRBJ1-6	TRBD1	TRBV7-2	few	CASSSRQGALNSPLHF	TGTGCCAGCAGCTCCAGACAGGGGGCTCTAAATTCACCCCTCCACTTT
TRBJ2-3	TRBD1	TRBV19	many	CASSRDRGTDTQYF	TGTGCCAGTAGCCGGGACAGGGGCACAGATACGCAGTATTTT
TRBJ1-6	TRBD1	TRBV10-2	NA	CASTGQGNSPLHF	TGCGCCAGCACGGGACAGGGGAACTCACCCCTCCACTTT
TRBJ1-6	TRBD1	TRBV3-1	NA	CASSYGQVNSPLHF	TGTGCCAGCAGCTACGGACAGGTTAATTCACCCCTCCACTTT
TRBJ2-7	TRBD2	TRBV20-1	many	CSARDLAGGDYEQYF	TGCAGTGCTAGAGATCTTGCGGGAGGGGACTACGAGCAGTACTTC
TRBJ2-7	TRBD2	TRBV15	NA	CATSRDELGLADSSYEQYF	TGTGCCACCAGCAGAGATGAATTGGGACTAGCGGACAGCTCCTACGAGCAGTACTTC
TRBJ2-1	NA	TRBV28	many	CASSLIRATEQFF	TGTGCCAGCAGTTTAATTCGGGCTACTGAGCAGTTCTTC
TRBJ1-1	NA	TRBV5-1	NA	CASSLESMGITEAFF	TGCGCCAGCAGCTTGGAGTCCATGGGGATCACTGAAGCTTTCTTT
TRBJ2-7	NA	TRBV12-3/TRBV12-4	few	CASSFTSPYEQYF	TGTGCCAGCAGTTTTACTTCCCCCTACGAGCAGTACTTC
TRBJ2-1	TRBD2	TRBV7-2	few	CASSLGLARNEQFF	TGTGCCAGCAGCTTAGGACTAGCGAGGAATGAGCAGTTCTTC
TRBJ2-3	TRBD2	TRBV2	NA	CASKGGTSGGAETQYF	TGTGCCAGCAAAGGTGGGACTAGCGGGGGGGCGGAGACGCAGTATTTT
TRBJ2-7	NA	TRBV5-5	NA	CASSLLQGYEQYF	TGTGCCAGCAGCTTACTACAGGGCTACGAGCAGTACTTC
TRBJ2-7	NA	TRBV12-3/TRBV12-4	many	CASSLQEISYEQYF	TGTGCCAGCAGTCTCCAGGAGATCTCCTACGAGCAGTACTTC